This TCR beta chain is from a study of cytomegalovirus exposure and HLA in healthy donors. Per the germline V gene, CDR1 is MNHNY and CDR2 is SVGAGI (reference sequence). V lost 4 bases, J lost 0 bases, and 5 bases stayed unmatched. The CDR3 totals 15 residues. Both 60 Vbeta primers and 13 Jbeta primers went into the PCR. TCRdb's copy holds only in-frame clones and misses some; the assay was immunoSEQ multiplex PCR. The table has about 200,000 clones, 75% to 80% seen once. Sequenced material: PBMCs. The sequence was collected from a male donor in good health and CMV-seronegative. The chain has TRBV6-6 and TRBJ2-7, with 8 positions matching TRBD1. CDR3 protein: CASSLTGVSSYEQYF. In nucleotides, the CDR3 is TGTGCCAGCAGTTTGACAGGGGTGAGCTCCTACGAGCAGTACTTC.